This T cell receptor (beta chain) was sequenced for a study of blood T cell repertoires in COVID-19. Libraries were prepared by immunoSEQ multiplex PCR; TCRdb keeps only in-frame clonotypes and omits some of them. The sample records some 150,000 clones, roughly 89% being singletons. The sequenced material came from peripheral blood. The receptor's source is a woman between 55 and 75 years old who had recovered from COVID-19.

CDR3 in DNA: TGCGCCAGCAGTCCTTATACAGGGGGAACTGGAAACACCATATATTTT. As protein: CASSPYTGGTGNTIYF. The chain uses TRBV23-1 and TRBJ1-3; 8 nucleotides match TRBD1. TRBV23-1 is an open reading frame, and its role is uncertain. Trimming at V came to 4 bases and at J to 2 bases, leaving 7 bases not matched to a gene. CDR3 length equals 16 residues.